A single sample gave rise to the 15 T cell receptor beta chains below, sequenced in a study of identical twins. A single record per CDR3 protein comes from TCRdb applying MiXCR to the 5' RACE reads. Of 1.5 million to 2 million distinct CDR3 sequences listed, less than 35% are singletons. Sequences were obtained from cord blood. These receptors all stem from a newborn girl in good health.

A few counts support this clonotype. The chain combines TRBV5-8 with TRBJ2-1; 7 nucleotides match TRBD1. The CDR3 is 15 residues long. Losses at the gene ends were 6 bases for V and 0 bases for J; bases not matched to a gene: 6. Germline CDR1 reads SGHTS; CDR2 reads YDEGEE. The CDR3 region has the DNA TGTGCCAGCACTCGCAGGGGGAGCTCCTACAATGAGCAGTTCTTC. The encoded protein is CASTRRGSSYNEQFF. Full variable domain (outside the CDR3, taken from reference TRBV5-8 and TRBJ2-1): EAGVTQSPTHLIKTRGQQATLRCSPISGHTSVYWYQQALGLGLQFLLWYDEGEERNRGNFPPRFSGRQFPNYSSELNVNALELEDSALYLCASTRRGSSYNEQFFGPGTRLTVL.

This clonotype was seen ten or more times. This chain connects TRBV29-1 to TRBJ1-2, with D perhaps TRBD1 (6 bases). CDR3 length: 13 amino acids. The V gene's germline CDR1 is SQVTM and CDR2 ANQGSEA. V lost 4 bases and J lost 4, with 13 bases in between. CDR3 sequence: CSVGPTGPYGYTF. As DNA, the CDR3 is TGCAGCGTTGGACCGACAGGCCCCTATGGCTACACCTTC.

This clonotype was counted ten times or more. The rearrangement links TRBV29-1 to TRBJ2-7, with TRBD2 matching over 7 bases. CDR1 is SQVTM and CDR2 is ANQGSEA in the germline V gene. With V trimmed by 6 bases and J by 4 bases, 6 bases remained unmatched. This CDR3 comprises 12 residues. The CDR3 DNA reads as TGCAGCGTATGGCAGGGAGGGTACGAGCAGTACTTC. Its translation is CSVWQGGYEQYF.

This clonotype was detected only a few times. The chain joins TRBV15 to TRBJ2-1; perhaps TRBD2 as D (7 bases). The V and J ends lost 7 bases and 8 bases respectively, with 21 bases between them. The CDR3 consists of 15 residues. Germline V gene sequence: CDR1 LNHNV, CDR2 YYDKDF (reference sequence). The CDR3 loop is CATNGGGKRDYEQFF. The CDR3 DNA sequence: TGTGCCACCAACGGGGGCGGAAAGCGGGATTATGAGCAGTTCTTC.

V and J are TRBV7-8 and TRBJ2-7; 15 bases align to TRBD2. Per germline, CDR1 SGHVS and CDR2 FQNEAQ. The V segment lost 4 bases and the J segment 6 bases; nucleotides outside the gene matches: 7. The CDR3 is 16 residues long. The CDR3 bases are TGTGCCAGCAGCTGGGGACTAGCGGGAGGAAGAGGCGAGCAGTACTTC. As protein: CASSWGLAGGRGEQYF.

There are a few counts of this clonotype. This chain links TRBV21-1 with TRBJ2-1. TRBV21-1 is a pseudogene segment. This CDR3 has 15 amino acids. DNA for the CDR3: TGTGCCAGCAGCAAGCCGTTCGTGGCCTACAATGAGCAGTTCTTC. Protein: CASSKPFVAYNEQFF.

The J gene is TRBJ1-5, the V gene TRBV12-3 or TRBV12-4; no clear D. V lost 4 bases and J 0 bases, leaving 10 bases between the germline ends. This CDR3 is 15 amino acids long. CDR3 protein: CASSSDGHSNQPQHF. Written as DNA, the CDR3 is TGTGCCAGCAGTTCGGACGGCCATAGCAATCAGCCCCAGCATTTT.

In this sample, this clonotype turned up once. This sequence joins TRBV9 and TRBJ2-7; D perhaps matches TRBD1 (6 bases). The CDR3 spans 16 residues. Germline V gene lookup returns CDR1 SGDLS and CDR2 YYNGEE. Trimming took off 0 bases at V and 6 bases at J, with 19 bases between the two ends. CDR3 amino acids: CASSVAMGQGLGEQYF. The DNA of the CDR3 is TGTGCCAGCAGCGTAGCTATGGGGCAGGGGTTAGGCGAGCAGTACTTC.

The chain uses TRBV5-1 and TRBJ2-5, with TRBD2 matching 12 bases. The germline CDR1 and CDR2 sequences are SGHRS and YFSETQ. After removal of 0 bases from V and 11 bases from J, the junction contained 8 bases not matched to a gene. The CDR3 contains 15 residues. The CDR3 is CASSLASGGVYEQYF. The CDR3 DNA is TGCGCCAGCAGCTTGGCTAGCGGGGGGGTCTATGAGCAGTACTTC.

V usage is TRBV18 and J usage is TRBJ2-3; D perhaps matches TRBD1 (5 bases). Germline V gene lookup returns CDR1 KGHSH and CDR2 LQKENI. CDR3 length: 18 residues. Trimming stripped 1 base from V and 1 base from J, with 18 bases between. CDR3: CASSPLETDSWGTDTQYF. The CDR3 coding sequence is TGTGCCAGCTCACCACTAGAAACTGACAGCTGGGGCACAGATACGCAGTATTTT.

The rearrangement joins TRBV6-1 to TRBJ2-5; no reliable D call. Germline CDR1 and CDR2: MNHNS and SASEGT. The length of the CDR3 is 15 residues. Trimming took 4 bases from V and 1 from J, leaving 13 bases between them. Here the CDR3 reads CASSGQQTTQETQYF. CDR3 coding DNA: TGTGCCAGCAGTGGCCAGCAAACTACCCAAGAGACCCAGTACTTC.

J is TRBJ2-1 and V is TRBV7-2, with D tentatively TRBD1 (6 bases). Trimming took 1 base from V and 4 from J, leaving 14 bases between them. The CDR3 length is 16 residues. The germline CDR1 and CDR2 sequences are SGHTA and FQGNSA. The CDR3 sequence: CASSLVGQSLYNEQFF. The CDR3 DNA is TGTGCCAGCAGCTTAGTAGGACAGAGTCTGTACAATGAGCAGTTCTTC.

The chain combines TRBV12-3 or TRBV12-4 with TRBJ1-2; 7 bases line up with TRBD1. This CDR3 has 14 amino acids. V lost 0 bases, J lost 6 bases, and 4 bases stayed unmatched. The CDR3 bases are TGTGCCAGCAGTTTAGCGACAGGGCGCGATGGCTACACCTTC. This sequence encodes CASSLATGRDGYTF.

The J gene is TRBJ1-1, the V gene TRBV6-6; TRBD1 agrees at 7 bases. Germline V gene sequence: CDR1 MNHNY, CDR2 SVGAGI (reference sequence). Trimming cost V 2 bases and J 0 bases; bases outside gene matches: 6. This CDR3 comprises 16 residues. The CDR3, as DNA: TGTGCCAGCAGTTACGGGGGACAGAAGATGAACACTGAAGCTTTCTTT. Protein: CASSYGGQKMNTEAFF.

This clonotype was observed a handful of times. This sequence joins TRBV9 and TRBJ1-4; D not resolved. This CDR3 has 14 amino acids. V shed 2 bases and J shed 3 bases, with 8 bases lying between them. Germline-derived CDR1 and CDR2 are SGDLS and YYNGEE. CDR3 coding DNA: TGTGCCAGCAGCGTTGGGCCTTCTAATGAAAAACTGTTTTTT. As protein: CASSVGPSNEKLFF.